This is a list of T cell receptor beta chains from one sample in a study of T cells after yellow fever vaccination. TCRdb fed the 5' RACE reads into MiXCR, producing one record per CDR3 protein. The table records 400,000 or so distinct CDR3 sequences, 18% of them present only once. The input for sequencing was PBMCs, taken before the yellow fever booster vaccination. The receptors come from a man aged 18-30 years who received the YFV17D yellow fever vaccine. CDR3s include the opening cysteine and the closing phenylalanine or tryptophan. Each record gives: J gene, V gene, CDR3 protein.

>TRBJ2-7|TRBV7-3
CASSLLGGGEQYF
>TRBJ2-2|TRBV9
CASTRRAGGTAGELFF
>TRBJ1-5|TRBV21-1
CASSNHRVPQNNQPQHF
>TRBJ1-5|TRBV15
CATSRDRDQPQHF
>TRBJ2-3|TRBV24-1
CATSGGPNTDTQYF
>TRBJ1-2|TRBV12-3/TRBV12-4
CASSLAFKDYGYTF
>TRBJ2-1|TRBV3-1
CASSQAAGDNEQFF
>TRBJ2-1|TRBV5-1
CASSTWDRGDNDNEQFF
>TRBJ1-3|TRBV7-3
CASSLGSGAGNTIYF
>TRBJ1-6|TRBV6-6
CASSPRTGVGPLHF
>TRBJ1-1|TRBV7-9
CASSLGGASEGTEAFF
>TRBJ2-3|TRBV27
CASSSDLFTDTQYF
>TRBJ1-2|TRBV20-1
CSAISDRAHYGYTF
>TRBJ2-3|TRBV12-3/TRBV12-4
CASSPGLAPTDTQYF
>TRBJ2-1|TRBV6-2/TRBV6-3
CASSYPDSFPYNEQFF
>TRBJ1-2|TRBV5-1
CASSGGQNYGYTF
>TRBJ2-5|TRBV7-2
CASSTGPAQYF
>TRBJ1-1|TRBV2
CASRGTADVPNTEAFF
>TRBJ2-3|TRBV24-1
CATSDLTSGGPSFDTQYF
>TRBJ2-3|TRBV20-1
CSARGGSTGSTDTQYF
>TRBJ1-2|TRBV6-2/TRBV6-3
CASGQGYGYTF
>TRBJ2-1|TRBV7-2
CASSVSGLGQFF
>TRBJ2-1|TRBV20-1
CSALDHSSYNEQFF
>TRBJ2-1|TRBV6-6
CASSPTDTRTTYNEQFF
>TRBJ2-1|TRBV5-1
CASSLSGNTVGEQFF
>TRBJ1-5|TRBV12-3/TRBV12-4
CASSLRFVQPQHF
>TRBJ2-2|TRBV4-3
CASSQESGTYTGELFF
>TRBJ2-3|TRBV7-9
CASSLTGLAGRGDTQYF
>TRBJ2-3|TRBV12-3/TRBV12-4
CASSFLLALDTQYF
>TRBJ2-5|TRBV5-1
CASSPSSAGGQETQYF
>TRBJ2-3|TRBV24-1
CATSDPAGTGGRDTQYF
>TRBJ2-5|TRBV4-2
CASSQSVGLNGETQYF
>TRBJ1-1|TRBV15
CATSRDGTKAFF
>TRBJ2-4|TRBV20-1
CSARGGTPKNIQYF
>TRBJ2-1|TRBV30
CAWRSLAGRYNEQFF
>.|TRBV7-9
CASSQDRNTQYF
>TRBJ2-7|TRBV4-1
CASSQTRGLPYEQYF
>TRBJ1-6|TRBV6-1
CATHRWDPPRDSPLHF
>TRBJ2-5|TRBV7-3
CASSAIGGGQETQYF
>TRBJ2-1|TRBV27
CASSRLGQGGFNEQFF
>TRBJ1-3|TRBV15
CATSRNRPSGNTIYF
>TRBJ2-3|TRBV20-1
CSAPGADTQYF
>TRBJ1-5|TRBV20-1
CSARDFGRGGGANQPQHF
>TRBJ2-3|TRBV12-3/TRBV12-4
CASSIPFRADTQYF